This TCR beta chain derives from a study of T cells after yellow fever vaccination. The study's findings and limits: In post-booster samples, most primary-vaccination clones reappeared (about 95% CD4, about 91% CD8).

Comment on this clonotype: Its target is not known.

Germline loops: CDR1 MNHEY, CDR2 SMNVEV (reference sequence). V was cut by 3 bases and J by 10 bases, with 15 bases left in between. The CDR3 length is 13 residues. UMIs were added to TCR cDNA along with a universal primer site when it was made by 5'RACE template switching. MiXCR, run by TCRdb on the 5' RACE reads, gives a single entry per CDR3 protein. The data hold a few hundred thousand distinct CDR3 sequences, with about 6.9% observed a single time. The origin of this receptor is a man aged 18 to 35 who received the YFV17D yellow fever vaccine. Source: PBMCs, taken around 45 days after the first yellow fever vaccination. The chain uses TRBV27 and TRBJ1-1, with D possibly matching TRBD1 (5 bases). The CDR3: CASSLGPTTGAFF. CDR3 coding DNA: TGTGCCAGCAGTTTGGGGCCGACTACGGGAGCTTTCTTT.